Listed below are T cell receptor beta chains from one sample, sequenced in a study of cytomegalovirus exposure and HLA in healthy donors. Clones were sequenced by immunoSEQ multiplex PCR, and TCRdb holds only the in-frame ones, with some missing. The sample yields about 110,000 clones, approximately 80% seen once. Sequenced sample: PBMCs. The receptor source for this set is a woman in her 30s in good health and CMV-seronegative. The CDR3 runs from the conserved cysteine through the conserved F or W.

J gene | V gene | CDR3 protein
TRBJ2-5 | TRBV19 | CASSMGGGQETQYF
TRBJ2-7 | TRBV4-2 | CASSQNAGGTSYEQYF
- | TRBV4-1 | CASSQERTSDSYEQYF
TRBJ2-2 | TRBV10-3 | CAISARGTSGPGRNTGELFF
TRBJ2-7 | TRBV7-8 | CASSSWLRYEQVLGEQYF
TRBJ1-1 | TRBV10-3 | CAINPGGRANTEAFF
TRBJ2-1 | TRBV28 | CASRTGDRVTRPQFF
TRBJ2-3 | TRBV5-4 | CASSPNVRSTDTQYF
TRBJ2-7 | TRBV6-6 | CASTPAGLGREQYF
TRBJ2-1 | TRBV28 | CASSFPLAGGPGEQFF
TRBJ1-2 | TRBV11-2 | CASSSRSRQGAHGYTF
TRBJ2-1 | TRBV14 | CASPRHLCWREIGEQFF
TRBJ1-5 | TRBV5-5 | CASSLDRTYQPQHF
TRBJ1-1 | TRBV29-1 | CSVQGGQFFPEAFF
TRBJ2-3 | TRBV2 | CASSEARSGLAGVRGTQYF
TRBJ1-4 | TRBV7-9 | CASSLGDSRNEKLFF
TRBJ2-3 | TRBV15 | CATSPRETDTQYF
TRBJ1-1 | TRBV6-5 | CASSYARVNTEAFF